A selection of T cell receptor beta chains follows, all from one sample in a study of cytomegalovirus exposure and HLA in healthy donors. The table came from immunoSEQ multiplex PCR; TCRdb's copy has only in-frame clones and leaves some out. The data hold a few hundred thousand clones, with about 80% observed a single time. Sequencing was done on a sample of PBMCs. The origin of the receptors is a girl aged 2 to 10 in good health and CMV-seronegative. CDR3s include the opening cysteine and the closing phenylalanine or tryptophan. A D gene is named only where the DNA matches it firmly. Size is stated for part of the rows, as once, few or many counts, or as a class when the clone is expanded.

v_call: TRBV29-1
j_call: TRBJ2-7
clone_size: .
d_call: TRBD2
cdr3_aa: CSVVSYGRLHPSSYEQYF
cdr3_nt: TGCAGCGTTGTGAGTTACGGGAGGCTACACCCTAGCTCCTACGAGCAGTACTTC

v_call: TRBV9
j_call: TRBJ1-1
clone_size: .
d_call: .
cdr3_aa: CASSVLQGNTEAFF
cdr3_nt: TGTGCCAGCAGCGTACTCCAGGGAAACACTGAAGCTTTCTTT

v_call: TRBV7-2
j_call: TRBJ2-7
clone_size: .
d_call: TRBD1
cdr3_aa: CASSLRRDRGYEQYF
cdr3_nt: TGTGCCAGCAGCTTACGGAGGGACAGGGGCTACGAGCAGTACTTC

v_call: TRBV4-1
j_call: TRBJ1-2
clone_size: .
d_call: TRBD1
cdr3_aa: CASSPPTGGQGLYPYGYTF
cdr3_nt: TGCGCCAGCAGCCCCCCAACAGGAGGACAGGGGCTCTACCCCTATGGCTACACCTTC

v_call: TRBV19
j_call: TRBJ2-7
clone_size: .
d_call: .
cdr3_aa: CASSISQGYEQYF
cdr3_nt: TGTGCCAGTAGTATCTCCCAGGGATACGAGCAGTACTTC

v_call: TRBV5-1
j_call: TRBJ2-1
clone_size: .
d_call: TRBD2
cdr3_aa: CASSVRLAGPSYNEQFF
cdr3_nt: TGCGCCAGCAGCGTAAGACTAGCGGGGCCCTCCTACAATGAGCAGTTCTTC

v_call: TRBV2
j_call: TRBJ2-1
clone_size: .
d_call: .
cdr3_aa: CASREGWLSQFF
cdr3_nt: TGTGCCAGCAGGGAAGGGTGGCTCTCCCAGTTCTTC

v_call: TRBV9
j_call: TRBJ2-2
clone_size: .
d_call: .
cdr3_aa: CASSDRENTGELFF
cdr3_nt: TGTGCCAGCAGCGACAGGGAGAACACCGGGGAGCTGTTTTTT

v_call: TRBV28
j_call: TRBJ2-3
clone_size: .
d_call: TRBD1
cdr3_aa: CASSPAQGWGTDTQYF
cdr3_nt: TGTGCCAGCAGTCCGGCACAGGGGTGGGGCACAGATACGCAGTATTTT

v_call: TRBV5-4
j_call: TRBJ2-7
clone_size: once
d_call: TRBD1
cdr3_aa: CASSLEPGQGPCEQYF
cdr3_nt: TGTGCCAGCAGCTTGGAACCGGGACAGGGGCCCTGCGAGCAGTACTTC

v_call: TRBV7-2
j_call: TRBJ1-5
clone_size: .
d_call: TRBD1
cdr3_aa: CASSLRQGDQPQHF
cdr3_nt: TGTGCCAGCAGCTTGCGACAGGGGGATCAGCCCCAGCATTTT

v_call: TRBV6-6
j_call: TRBJ2-2
clone_size: .
d_call: .
cdr3_aa: CGVRGGYTGELFF
cdr3_nt: TGCGGTGTGCGGGGTGGCTACACCGGGGAGCTGTTTTTT

v_call: TRBV7-3
j_call: TRBJ2-7
clone_size: .
d_call: TRBD2
cdr3_aa: CASSLRAGGDYEQYF
cdr3_nt: TGTGCCAGCAGCTTAAGGGCCGGGGGGGACTACGAGCAGTACTTC

v_call: TRBV28
j_call: TRBJ2-7
clone_size: .
d_call: .
cdr3_aa: CASSSPGGNYEQYF
cdr3_nt: TGTGCCAGCAGTTCACCAGGGGGGAACTACGAGCAGTACTTC

v_call: TRBV9
j_call: TRBJ2-1
clone_size: .
d_call: .
cdr3_aa: CASSFKGVRASSSYNEQFF
cdr3_nt: TGTGCCAGCAGCTTCAAGGGGGTTAGGGCTTCCAGCTCCTACAATGAGCAGTTCTTC

v_call: TRBV5-1
j_call: TRBJ1-6
clone_size: .
d_call: TRBD1
cdr3_aa: CASSSGGNSPLHF
cdr3_nt: TGCGCCAGCAGTTCAGGGGGCAATTCACCCCTCCACTTT

v_call: TRBV5-6
j_call: TRBJ1-6
clone_size: .
d_call: .
cdr3_aa: CASSLYRERRSPLHF
cdr3_nt: TGTGCCAGCAGCTTGTACAGGGAAAGACGATCACCCCTCCACTTT

v_call: TRBV19
j_call: TRBJ2-7
clone_size: once
d_call: TRBD2
cdr3_aa: CASSLAGAELNYEQYF
cdr3_nt: TGTGCCAGTAGTTTAGCGGGAGCGGAGCTCAACTACGAGCAGTACTTC

v_call: TRBV30
j_call: TRBJ1-2
clone_size: .
d_call: .
cdr3_aa: CAWSIFGSWGYTF
cdr3_nt: TGTGCCTGGAGTATCTTCGGGAGCTGGGGCTACACCTTC

v_call: TRBV5-8
j_call: TRBJ2-3
clone_size: few
d_call: .
cdr3_aa: CASSLGRSTDTQYF
cdr3_nt: TGTGCCAGCAGCTTGGGGCGGAGCACAGATACGCAGTATTTT

v_call: TRBV4-1
j_call: TRBJ2-7
clone_size: .
d_call: TRBD2
cdr3_aa: CASSELGLAGGYEQYF
cdr3_nt: TGCGCCAGCAGCGAACTTGGACTAGCGGGGGGCTACGAGCAGTACTTC

v_call: TRBV9
j_call: TRBJ1-3
clone_size: .
d_call: TRBD1
cdr3_aa: CASSHPGGAGGNTIYF
cdr3_nt: TGTGCCAGCAGCCACCCAGGGGGCGCGGGTGGAAACACCATATATTTT

v_call: TRBV4-1
j_call: TRBJ1-4
clone_size: .
d_call: .
cdr3_aa: CASSQVSDEKLFF
cdr3_nt: TGCGCCAGCAGCCAAGTTTCAGATGAAAAACTGTTTTTT

v_call: TRBV27
j_call: TRBJ2-6
clone_size: .
d_call: .
cdr3_aa: CASSYYTGANVLTF
cdr3_nt: TGTGCCAGCAGTTACTATACTGGGGCCAACGTCCTGACTTTC

v_call: TRBV2
j_call: TRBJ2-2
clone_size: .
d_call: .
cdr3_aa: CASSEGPGITGELFF
cdr3_nt: TGTGCCAGCAGTGAAGGTCCGGGGATAACCGGGGAGCTGTTTTTT

v_call: TRBV7-9
j_call: TRBJ2-3
clone_size: .
d_call: .
cdr3_aa: CASSRGLSTDTQYF
cdr3_nt: TGTGCCAGCAGCCGGGGACTGTCGACAGATACGCAGTATTTT

v_call: TRBV27
j_call: TRBJ1-1
clone_size: .
d_call: TRBD1
cdr3_aa: CASSPRQGPAFF
cdr3_nt: TGTGCCAGCAGTCCACGACAGGGACCAGCTTTCTTT

v_call: TRBV10-2
j_call: TRBJ2-1
clone_size: .
d_call: .
cdr3_aa: CASAGSNSYNEQFF
cdr3_nt: TGCGCCAGCGCAGGATCAAACTCCTACAATGAGCAGTTCTTC

v_call: TRBV2
j_call: TRBJ2-7
clone_size: .
d_call: .
cdr3_aa: CASLRIEQYF
cdr3_nt: TGTGCCAGCCTCCGTATCGAGCAGTACTTC

v_call: TRBV9
j_call: TRBJ2-5
clone_size: .
d_call: TRBD2
cdr3_aa: CASSATSGGQETQYF
cdr3_nt: TGTGCCAGCAGCGCCACTAGCGGGGGTCAGGAGACCCAGTACTTC

v_call: TRBV6-5
j_call: TRBJ2-5
clone_size: .
d_call: .
cdr3_aa: CASSYSSPPGGTQYF
cdr3_nt: TGTGCCAGCAGTTACTCCTCCCCCCCCGGGGGGACCCAGTACTTC

v_call: TRBV7-6
j_call: TRBJ2-2
clone_size: .
d_call: TRBD1
cdr3_aa: CASSRDRGGRSPTGELFF
cdr3_nt: TGTGCCAGCAGCCGTGACAGGGGGGGACGATCACCTACCGGGGAGCTGTTTTTT

v_call: TRBV28
j_call: TRBJ2-7
clone_size: few
d_call: TRBD1
cdr3_aa: CASSSNRGKYF
cdr3_nt: TGTGCCAGCAGTTCAAACAGGGGGAAGTACTTC